The clone carrying this TCR beta chain was seen more than once but under ten times. Its antigen remains unknown. The sample is drawn from a study of blood T cells in healthy people across ages. A second PCR of roughly 7 to 11 cycles used a sample-barcoded 5' primer and a J-beta primer mix. TCRdb ran MiXCR on the 5' RACE reads and lists one entry per CDR3 protein. The sample lists more than 1,400,000 distinct CDR3 sequences; around two fifths were seen once. Points from the study as a whole: Compared with aged donors, long-lived donors showed fewer expanded clones, suggesting selection.

V lost 4 bases to trimming and J lost 5 bases; unmatched junction nucleotides: 10. The CDR3 is 14 residues long. Germline CDR1 SQVTM, CDR2 ANQGSEA. Input material: blood. The sequence derives from a woman aged 18 to 35 in good health. The gene calls are TRBV29-1 and TRBJ1-2; 7 nucleotides align to TRBD1. The CDR3 nucleotides read TGCAGCGTTGTTGCCGGGACAGCGAATTATGGCTACACCTTC. Translated, it gives CSVVAGTANYGYTF.